The source of this T cell receptor beta chain is a study of Graves' ophthalmopathy and Graves' hyperthyroidism. RNA transcripts provided the template for amplifying TCR beta CDR3 regions. The first round was an RT-PCR with HTBI primers, and the second round was a multiplex PCR. TCRdb reanalysed the multiplex PCR reads using MiXCR and keeps one entry per CDR3 protein. The sample carries over a million distinct CDR3 sequences, roughly 35% recorded once. This CDR3 has 12 amino acids. With 4 bases removed from V and 9 bases from J, the gap between germline ends came to 14 bases. CDR1 is SGHRS and CDR2 is YFSETQ in the germline V gene.

This receptor was obtained from an adult man with Graves' hyperthyroidism. Sequencing was done on a sample of peripheral blood or thyroid tissue (not recorded which). The chain employs TRBV5-1 and TRBJ2-7, with D tentatively TRBD1 (6 bases). CDR3 coding DNA: TGCGCCAGCAGCGAGTTCGACAGGAGGCAGTACTTC. It encodes CASSEFDRRQYF.